The 30 T cell receptor beta chains reported below all come from one sample, sequenced in a study of monozygotic twins with inflammatory bowel disease. TCRdb re-called the 5' RACE reads and shows each CDR3 protein once, DNA omitted. Here the sample table reports approximately 330,000 distinct CDR3 sequences. Sequencing was done on a sample of blood. These receptors were collected from a human donor with ulcerative colitis or Crohn's disease, or a healthy co-twin of an affected twin (not recorded which).

This chain links TRBV19 with TRBJ1-2. The CDR3 extends over 14 amino acids. Germline loops: CDR1 LNHDA, CDR2 SQIVND (reference sequence). The CDR3 loop reads CASSMGNQGYGYTF. The whole variable domain, filled in from reference TRBV19 and TRBJ1-2, reads DGGITQSPKYLFRKEGQNVTLSCEQNLNHDAMYWYRQDPGQGLRLIYYSQIVNDFQKGDIAEGYSVSREKKESFPLTVTSAQKNPTAFYLCASSMGNQGYGYTFGSGTRLTVV.

CDR3: CASSRDRGDEQYF. This chain joins TRBV5-6 and TRBJ2-7; the TCRdb call, TRBD1, lacks DNA for checking. The CDR3 loop spans 13 amino acids. CDR1 is SGHDT, CDR2 YYEEEE, per germline.

The J gene is TRBJ2-5, the V gene TRBV5-1; without DNA, the TCRdb call of TRBD2 cannot be checked. Germline V gene sequence: CDR1 SGHRS, CDR2 YFSETQ. The CDR3 extends over 17 amino acids. The CDR3 reads CASSLGTSGGEEQTQYF.

The chain carries TRBV12-3 or TRBV12-4 and TRBJ1-6; the D gene TCRdb calls, TRBD1, cannot be checked with no DNA. This CDR3 is built from 17 residues. CDR3 protein: CASRSGTEISYNSPLHF.

The chain links TRBV20-1 to TRBJ2-3; the D call from TCRdb, TRBD2, cannot be confirmed without DNA. CDR3 length equals 14 residues. CDR1 and CDR2 from the germline V gene are DFQATT and SNEGSKA (reference sequence). The CDR3 loop reads CSAPGLAGSDTQYF.

The J gene is TRBJ2-5, the V gene TRBV7-9. This CDR3 region has 12 residues. The germline gives CDR1 SEHNR, CDR2 FQNEAQ (reference sequence). The CDR3 spells CASSLIEETQYF.

The genes are TRBV10-2 and TRBJ2-3; TCRdb outputs TRBD1, but without DNA this stays unchecked. In germline, CDR1 is WSHSY, CDR2 SAAADI. The CDR3 is 16 amino acids. The CDR3 region is CASSMKPGHYTDTQYF.

The chain couples TRBV3-1 to TRBJ2-3; lacking DNA, the TRBD2 call made by TCRdb goes unchecked. The CDR3 contains 18 residues. From germline, CDR1 is LGHDT and CDR2 YNNKEL (reference sequence). The CDR3 region is CASSQDFGLAASTDTQYF.

This chain uses TRBV19 with TRBJ1-5; absent DNA, TCRdb's TRBD1 call cannot be checked. CDR3 length equals 13 residues. Germline V lookup: CDR1 LNHDA, CDR2 SQIVND (reference sequence). This CDR3 is CASSSTGVQPQHF. The full variable domain, in which reference TRBV19 and TRBJ1-5 provide the parts outside the CDR3, is DGGITQSPKYLFRKEGQNVTLSCEQNLNHDAMYWYRQDPGQGLRLIYYSQIVNDFQKGDIAEGYSVSREKKESFPLTVTSAQKNPTAFYLCASSSTGVQPQHFGDGTRLSIL.

This CDR3 is CASKDSNQPQHF. The chain joins TRBV10-2 to TRBJ1-5. This CDR3 contains 12 residues. Per germline, CDR1 WSHSY and CDR2 SAAADI.

The rearrangement links TRBV30 to TRBJ2-7; there is no DNA to check the TCRdb D call of TRBD1. The CDR3 covers 16 residues. Germline V gene data show CDR1 as GTSNPN and CDR2 as SVGIG (reference sequence). CDR3 region: CAWSVRLAGPGNEQYF.

This chain joins TRBV20-1 and TRBJ2-5. Germline CDR1 reads DFQATT; CDR2 reads SNEGSKA (reference sequence). This CDR3 contains 14 residues. The CDR3 is CSARVGQAQETQYF.

V and J are TRBV5-1 and TRBJ1-6. CDR1 and CDR2 from the germline V gene are SGHRS and YFSETQ. CDR3 length equals 16 residues. This CDR3 is CASSSYLTGKDSPLHF.

This chain uses TRBV7-9 with TRBJ1-5; the D gene TCRdb calls, TRBD1, cannot be checked with no DNA. This CDR3 has 17 residues. The germline CDR1 and CDR2 sequences are SEHNR and FQNEAQ (reference sequence). The CDR3 reads CASSATAGPGSNQPQHF.

J is TRBJ2-3 and V is TRBV7-9; TCRdb indicates TRBD1, and absent DNA this call remains unverified. Germline values: CDR1 SEHNR, CDR2 FQNEAQ (reference sequence). The CDR3 runs 14 residues. Here the CDR3 reads CASSSRGLADTQYF.

The chain is built from TRBV20-1 and TRBJ2-2; no DNA is available, so the TRBD1 call from TCRdb remains unchecked. CDR1 is DFQATT, CDR2 SNEGSKA, per germline (reference sequence). This CDR3 contains 16 residues. The CDR3 here is CSARVPGGGNTGELFF.

CDR3 protein: CASSAPGLARKEYNEQFF. The rearrangement joins TRBV4-1 to TRBJ2-1; TCRdb returns TRBD2, unconfirmable since there is no DNA. The CDR3 runs to 18 residues. Germline V gene data show CDR1 as MGHRA and CDR2 as YSYEKL.

The rearrangement uses TRBV12-3 or TRBV12-4 and TRBJ2-3; TCRdb indicates TRBD1, and absent DNA this call remains unverified. CDR3 length: 13 amino acids. The CDR3 sequence is CASSPQEGGTQYF.

The rearrangement joins TRBV5-1 to TRBJ2-3; absent DNA, TCRdb's TRBD1 call cannot be checked. The V gene's germline CDR1 is SGHRS and CDR2 YFSETQ. The CDR3 runs to 15 residues. The chain's CDR3 is CASSLPRDVADTQYF.

The CDR3 loop is CSGGTSLYNEQFF. The chain recombines TRBV20-1 with TRBJ2-1; the D call of TRBD2 rests on TCRdb alone, since no DNA is present to check it. CDR1 DFQATT and CDR2 SNEGSKA come from the germline V gene (reference sequence). The length of the CDR3 is 13 residues.

The J gene is TRBJ2-5, the V gene TRBV11-2; the D call of TRBD1 rests on TCRdb alone, since no DNA is present to check it. The CDR3 has 14 residues. Germline CDR1 and CDR2: SGHAT and FQNNGV. CDR3 protein: CASRSLQGRETQYF. Looking up the rest from reference TRBV11-2 and TRBJ2-5 gives the full variable domain: EAGVAQSPRYKIIEKRQSVAFWCNPISGHATLYWYQQILGQGPKLLIQFQNNGVVDDSQLPKDRFSAERLKGVDSTLKIQPAKLEDSAVYLCASRSLQGRETQYFGPGTRLLVL.

This chain joins TRBV7-3 and TRBJ2-1. CDR1 is SGHTA, CDR2 FQGTGA, per germline. The CDR3 spans 13 residues. The CDR3 here is CASSPRPDNEQFF.

This chain joins TRBV20-1 and TRBJ1-5. The CDR3 sequence is 15 residues long. Germline CDR1 is DFQATT and CDR2 is SNEGSKA (reference sequence). CDR3 residues: CSARDPEMSNQPQHF.

The gene calls are TRBV27 and TRBJ2-1; TCRdb selects TRBD2, and the lack of DNA leaves this call unchecked. Germline V lookup: CDR1 MNHEY, CDR2 SMNVEV (reference sequence). The CDR3 extends over 16 amino acids. CDR3 sequence reads: CASNRGRALSYNEQFF.

The V call is TRBV20-1, the J call TRBJ2-6; no DNA is available, so the TRBD1 call from TCRdb remains unchecked. The CDR3 loop spans 16 amino acids. Germline V lookup: CDR1 DFQATT, CDR2 SNEGSKA (reference sequence). The CDR3: CSAGGTGSSGANVLTF.

J is TRBJ1-6 and V is TRBV5-1; TCRdb's D call, TRBD1, is unchecked because there is no DNA. Per germline, CDR1 SGHRS and CDR2 YFSETQ. The CDR3 has 14 residues. CDR3 protein: CASSKDSPNSPLHF. Together with reference TRBV5-1 and TRBJ1-6, the CDR3 gives the full variable domain: KAGVTQTPRYLIKTRGQQVTLSCSPISGHRSVSWYQQTPGQGLQFLFEYFSETQRNKGNFPGRFSGRQFSNSRSEMNVSTLELGDSALYLCASSKDSPNSPLHFGNGTRLTVT.

This chain links TRBV5-4 with TRBJ2-2; lacking DNA, the TRBD1 call made by TCRdb goes unchecked. CDR1 and CDR2 from the germline V gene are SGHNT and YYREEE (reference sequence). This CDR3 contains 15 residues. CDR3 protein: CASSSGQKNTGELFF. The variable domain in full, completed from reference TRBV5-4 and TRBJ2-2, reads ETGVTQSPTHLIKTRGQQVTLRCSSQSGHNTVSWYQQALGQGPQFIFQYYREEENGRGNFPPRFSGLQFPNYSSELNVNALELDDSALYLCASSSGQKNTGELFFGEGSRLTVL.

The genes are TRBV5-1 and TRBJ2-7; TCRdb's assignment of TRBD1 cannot be checked, as there is no DNA. CDR3 size: 14 residues. CDR1 is SGHRS and CDR2 is YFSETQ in the germline V gene. CDR3 sequence: CASSDGTGVYEQYF.

This rearrangement joins TRBV12-3 or TRBV12-4 to TRBJ1-1; the D gene TCRdb calls, TRBD1, cannot be checked with no DNA. The CDR3 is 13 residues long. CDR3 residues: CASSRIPGREAFF.

This chain connects TRBV7-9 to TRBJ1-2; no DNA is available, so the TRBD1 call from TCRdb remains unchecked. Germline values: CDR1 SEHNR, CDR2 FQNEAQ (reference sequence). The CDR3 runs to 12 residues. The CDR3 here is CASSLQGGLHTF. The full variable domain, in which reference TRBV7-9 and TRBJ1-2 provide the parts outside the CDR3, is DTGVSQNPRHKITKRGQNVTFRCDPISEHNRLYWYRQTLGQGPEFLTYFQNEAQLEKSRLLSDRFSAERPKGSFSTLEIQRTEQGDSAMYLCASSLQGGLHTFGSGTRLTVV.